The rows below give T cell receptor beta chains drawn from one sample of a study of blood T cell repertoires in COVID-19. Profiling relied on immunoSEQ multiplex PCR, and the TCRdb table lists in-frame clones only, not all of them. The sample holds 200,000 to 250,000 clones, about 88% seen once. What was sequenced was peripheral blood. These receptors were collected from a man aged 40-49 years with active or convalescent COVID-19. Each CDR3 is given with its conserved first and last residue. The D gene is left open where the match is weak. Only some rows state a clone size, as once, few, many or a class for expanded clones.

j_gene,v_gene,abundance,d_gene,CDR3nt,CDR3aa
TRBJ2-3,TRBV2,NA,TRBD2,TGTGCCAGCTTCGTGGGGGGGACAGATACGCAGTATTTT,CASFVGGTDTQYF
TRBJ1-5,TRBV30,many,TRBD1,TGTGCCTGGAGTAGGAGGTACAGGGGCCCAAATAGCAATCAGCCCCAGCATTTT,CAWSRRYRGPNSNQPQHF
TRBJ1-4,TRBV9,NA,TRBD1,TGTGCCAGCAGCGTAGAGGAGGGGGCGCGCACTAATGAAAAACTGTTTTTT,CASSVEEGARTNEKLFF
TRBJ1-3,TRBV9,NA,NA,TGTGCCAGCAGCGTAGACAGCTACTCTGGAAACACCATATATTTT,CASSVDSYSGNTIYF
TRBJ1-5,TRBV5-1,NA,TRBD1,TGCGCCAGCAGCTTGGGGACAGGGGATAGCAATCAGCCCCAGCATTTT,CASSLGTGDSNQPQHF
TRBJ2-7,TRBV25-1,NA,TRBD2,TGTGCCAGCAGTACCCAAGCGGGGAGAGGCGAGCAGTACTTC,CASSTQAGRGEQYF
TRBJ1-2,TRBV27,NA,TRBD1,TGTGCCAGCAGTTTCGGGACAGGGGGCGACTATGGCTACACCTTC,CASSFGTGGDYGYTF
TRBJ1-6,TRBV5-1,NA,TRBD1,TGCGCCAGCAGCTTCGACAGGGAGGATTCACCCCTCCACTTT,CASSFDREDSPLHF
TRBJ1-4,TRBV19,NA,NA,TGTGCCAGTAGTATGCAGGGCGGCGAAAAACTGTTTTTT,CASSMQGGEKLFF
TRBJ1-4,TRBV10-2,NA,NA,TGCGCCAGCCCCCACGAGCTCGAAACTAATGAAAAACTGTTTTTT,CASPHELETNEKLFF
TRBJ1-1,TRBV27,NA,TRBD1,TGTGCCAGCACGCAGACAGGGGCGGCTGAAGCTTTCTTT,CASTQTGAAEAFF
TRBJ1-5,TRBV6-5,NA,NA,TGTGCCAGCAGTTACTCGGGAGGAAGCAATCAGCCCCAGCATTTT,CASSYSGGSNQPQHF
TRBJ2-2,TRBV4-2,few,NA,TGTGCCAGCAGCCGGGAGACGGTTGGACCCCAGTCTCCAGGGGAGCTGTTTTTT,CASSRETVGPQSPGELFF
TRBJ1-4,TRBV7-9,once,TRBD1,TGTGCCAGCAGCTTAGGGGACAGGGGGTCCAATGAAAAACTGTTTTTT,CASSLGDRGSNEKLFF
TRBJ2-7,TRBV7-2,NA,NA,TGTGCCAGCAGCGCCACCGGGACATACGAGCAGTACTTC,CASSATGTYEQYF
TRBJ1-5,TRBV5-6,NA,NA,TGTGCCAGCAGCTTGGGGACAGTTAGCAATCAGCCCCAGCATTTT,CASSLGTVSNQPQHF
TRBJ2-1,TRBV6-5,NA,TRBD2,TGTGCCAGCAGTCAACGGACTAGCCCAAGGAATGAGCAGTTCTTC,CASSQRTSPRNEQFF
TRBJ2-1,TRBV9,NA,TRBD1,TGTGCCAGCAGCCCCTGGGGGACAGGGAACTACAATGAGCAGTTCTTC,CASSPWGTGNYNEQFF
TRBJ1-3,TRBV28,NA,NA,TGTGCCAGCAGTCCGTCCTTGGGCACGACTACCTCTGGAAACACCATATATTTT,CASSPSLGTTTSGNTIYF
TRBJ2-1,TRBV9,NA,NA,TGTGCCAGCAGCGTAGAACTCTACAATGAGCAGTTCTTC,CASSVELYNEQFF
TRBJ1-3,TRBV7-9,NA,NA,TGTGCCAGCAGCTCTAATCACCGGGACTCCTCTGGAAACACCATATATTTT,CASSSNHRDSSGNTIYF
TRBJ2-7,TRBV14,few,NA,TGTGCCAGCAGCCAGACAGTCTCATTAGATTCCTACGAGCAGTACTTC,CASSQTVSLDSYEQYF
TRBJ1-3,TRBV30,NA,NA,TGTGCCTGGAACCGCGAAAACGGAAACACCATATATTTT,CAWNRENGNTIYF
TRBJ2-7,TRBV15,NA,NA,TGTGCCACCAGCAGAGCCGGACAGAACTACGAGCAGTACTTC,CATSRAGQNYEQYF
TRBJ1-6,TRBV15,NA,TRBD1,TGTGCCACCAGCAGAGATGGGGACAGGGTATCACCCCTCCACTTT,CATSRDGDRVSPLHF
TRBJ2-1,TRBV19,NA,NA,TGTGCCAGTAGTTCGCAGGGTCTAAATGAGCAGTTCTTC,CASSSQGLNEQFF
TRBJ2-7,TRBV6-5,NA,NA,TGTGCCAGCAGTATCTCCCCAGATTCCTACGAGCAGTACTTC,CASSISPDSYEQYF
TRBJ2-3,TRBV5-1,NA,TRBD2,TGCGCCAGCAGCTTGGCGCTAGCGGGAGCAGATACGCAGTATTTT,CASSLALAGADTQYF
TRBJ2-7,TRBV7-2,once,NA,TGTGCCAGCAGCTCGGGACTCCTCACCTACGAGCAGTACTTC,CASSSGLLTYEQYF
TRBJ2-7,TRBV5-1,NA,TRBD2,TGCGCCAGCAGCTCCGGGACTAGCGGGATACCCTACGAGCAGTACTTC,CASSSGTSGIPYEQYF
TRBJ1-5,TRBV6-5,NA,TRBD1,TGTGCCAGCAGTTCCAAGACAGGGGGGATAGGTCAGCCCCAGCATTTT,CASSSKTGGIGQPQHF
TRBJ1-4,TRBV9,many,NA,TGTGCCAGCAGCACCCGGGGAACCGGGGATGAAAAACTGTTTTTT,CASSTRGTGDEKLFF
TRBJ1-4,TRBV19,NA,TRBD1,TGTGCCAGGGGGGACAGGGCATACTCACTGTCAACTAATGAAAAACTGTTTTTT,CARGDRAYSLSTNEKLFF
TRBJ1-1,TRBV7-3,NA,NA,TGTGCCAGCAGCCCCTCGGGGGTCACTGAAGCTTTCTTT,CASSPSGVTEAFF
TRBJ2-3,TRBV5-1,NA,NA,TGCGCCAGCAGCTTGGCTAGCCGGGATACGCAGTATTTT,CASSLASRDTQYF
TRBJ2-7,TRBV11-2,NA,TRBD2,TGTGCCAGCAGCTCGCTAGCGGGGAATCCCTACGAGCAGTACTTC,CASSSLAGNPYEQYF
TRBJ1-1,TRBV5-1,NA,NA,TGCGCCAGCCTCCGGGGGGCTGGTAGCACTGAAGCTTTCTTT,CASLRGAGSTEAFF
TRBJ1-1,TRBV5-1,NA,TRBD1,TGCGCCAGCAGCTCCCGGGAGGGACAGGGAGCCACTGAAGCTTTCTTT,CASSSREGQGATEAFF
TRBJ1-5,TRBV2,NA,NA,TGTGCCAGCAGTGAGGTGGGGGGGCTACAGCCCCAGCATTTT,CASSEVGGLQPQHF
TRBJ1-3,TRBV5-1,NA,TRBD1,TGCGCCAGCAGCTTGGGGGGACAGTGGGAAAACACCATATATTTT,CASSLGGQWENTIYF
TRBJ1-1,TRBV10-3,once,NA,TGTGCCATCAGTGAGGGACAGAACACTGAAGCTTTCTTT,CAISEGQNTEAFF
TRBJ2-1,TRBV4-1,NA,NA,TGCGCCAGCAGCCACGTCGGTCTATTTAGCTCCTACAATGAGCAGTTCTTC,CASSHVGLFSSYNEQFF
TRBJ1-5,TRBV19,NA,NA,TGTGCCAGTAGTAGCTACGGGGGTATAGGAGATCAGCCCCAGCATTTT,CASSSYGGIGDQPQHF
TRBJ1-2,TRBV19,once,TRBD1,TGTGCCACTGGACAGGGGGCAAGATATGGCTACACCTTC,CATGQGARYGYTF
TRBJ1-3,TRBV4-1,NA,NA,TGCGCCAGCAGCCCGAGTGGGGGGGTCTTCTCTGGAAACACCATATATTTT,CASSPSGGVFSGNTIYF
TRBJ2-1,TRBV4-2,NA,TRBD2,TGTGCCAGCAGCCAAGGAACGGGACTAGCGGGGAGTAATGAGCAGTTCTTC,CASSQGTGLAGSNEQFF
TRBJ1-2,TRBV6-4,NA,NA,TGTGCCAGCAGTGTGGACGGGGGGCGCAAGGACTATGGCTACACCTTC,CASSVDGGRKDYGYTF
TRBJ1-1,TRBV7-9,NA,NA,TGTGCCAGCAGCTTTCACCAGGGCTTGAACACTGAAGCTTTCTTT,CASSFHQGLNTEAFF
TRBJ2-2,TRBV18,NA,NA,TGTGCCAGCTCCCCCCAGGGCCCCGCGACCGGGGAGCTGTTTTTT,CASSPQGPATGELFF
TRBJ1-1,TRBV18,NA,TRBD1,TGTGCCAGCTCACCGGACAGGGAGACTGAAGCTTTCTTT,CASSPDRETEAFF
TRBJ1-2,TRBV19,NA,NA,TGTGCCAGTAGTTATGGGGGGGCCCGTTATGGCTACACCTTC,CASSYGGARYGYTF
TRBJ1-5,TRBV19,NA,NA,TGTGCCAGTAGTGCGCCCCTTTATAGCAATCAGCCCCAGCATTTT,CASSAPLYSNQPQHF
TRBJ1-1,TRBV5-1,NA,TRBD1,TGCGCCAGCAACCCGGGACAGCTTACCATGAACACTGAAGCTTTCTTT,CASNPGQLTMNTEAFF